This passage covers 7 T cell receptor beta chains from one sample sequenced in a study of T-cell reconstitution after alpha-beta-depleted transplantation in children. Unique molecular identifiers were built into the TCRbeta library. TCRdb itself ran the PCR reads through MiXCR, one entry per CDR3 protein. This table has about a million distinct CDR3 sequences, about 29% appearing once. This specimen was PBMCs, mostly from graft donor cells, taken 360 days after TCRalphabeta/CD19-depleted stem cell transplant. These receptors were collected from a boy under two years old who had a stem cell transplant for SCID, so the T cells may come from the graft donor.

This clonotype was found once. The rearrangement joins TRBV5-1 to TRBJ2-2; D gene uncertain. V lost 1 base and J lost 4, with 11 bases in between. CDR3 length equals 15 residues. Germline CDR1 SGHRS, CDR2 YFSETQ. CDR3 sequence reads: CASSLISPSTGELFF. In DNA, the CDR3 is TGCGCCAGCAGCTTGATATCACCGTCCACCGGGGAGCTGTTTTTT.

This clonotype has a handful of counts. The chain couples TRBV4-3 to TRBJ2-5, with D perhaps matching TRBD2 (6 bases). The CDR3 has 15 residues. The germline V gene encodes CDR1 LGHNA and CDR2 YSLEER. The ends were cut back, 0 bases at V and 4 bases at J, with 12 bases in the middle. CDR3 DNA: TGCGCCAGCAGCCAAGATCTTTACGGGGGAGAGACCCAGTACTTC. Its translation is CASSQDLYGGETQYF.

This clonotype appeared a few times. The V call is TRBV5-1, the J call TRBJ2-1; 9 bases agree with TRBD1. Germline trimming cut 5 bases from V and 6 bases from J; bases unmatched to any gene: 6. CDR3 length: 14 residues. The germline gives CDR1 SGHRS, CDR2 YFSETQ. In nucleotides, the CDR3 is TGCGCCAGCAGGGTGGACAGGGGACCCAATGAGCAGTTCTTC. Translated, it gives CASRVDRGPNEQFF. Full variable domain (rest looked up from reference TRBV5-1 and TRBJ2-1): KAGVTQTPRYLIKTRGQQVTLSCSPISGHRSVSWYQQTPGQGLQFLFEYFSETQRNKGNFPGRFSGRQFSNSRSEMNVSTLELGDSALYLCASRVDRGPNEQFFGPGTRLTVL.

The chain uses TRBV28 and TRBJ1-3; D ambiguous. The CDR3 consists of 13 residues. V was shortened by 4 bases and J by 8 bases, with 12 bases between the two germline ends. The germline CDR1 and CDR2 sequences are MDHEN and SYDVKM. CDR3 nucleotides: TGTGCCAGCAGTTACAATCTCGAGGACACCATATATTTT. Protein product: CASSYNLEDTIYF.

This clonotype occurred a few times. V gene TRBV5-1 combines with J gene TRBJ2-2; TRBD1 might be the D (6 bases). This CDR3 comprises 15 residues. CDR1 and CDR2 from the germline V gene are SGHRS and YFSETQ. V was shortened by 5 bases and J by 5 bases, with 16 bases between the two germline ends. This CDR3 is CASRYRDKGTGELFF. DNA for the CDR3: TGCGCCAGCAGATACCGGGACAAGGGTACCGGGGAGCTGTTTTTT. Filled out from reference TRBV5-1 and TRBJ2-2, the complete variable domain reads KAGVTQTPRYLIKTRGQQVTLSCSPISGHRSVSWYQQTPGQGLQFLFEYFSETQRNKGNFPGRFSGRQFSNSRSEMNVSTLELGDSALYLCASRYRDKGTGELFFGEGSRLTVL.

CDR3 nucleotide sequence: TGTGCCAGCAGCCGGTCTAGCGGGGGACCCACAGATACGCAGTATTTT. It translates to CASSRSSGGPTDTQYF. This chain links TRBV3-1 with TRBJ2-3; 10 bases map to TRBD2. The CDR3 is 16 amino acids. The V and J ends lost 4 bases and 2 bases, in that order; junction bases with no gene match: 6. Germline CDR1 LGHDT, CDR2 YNNKEL (reference sequence).

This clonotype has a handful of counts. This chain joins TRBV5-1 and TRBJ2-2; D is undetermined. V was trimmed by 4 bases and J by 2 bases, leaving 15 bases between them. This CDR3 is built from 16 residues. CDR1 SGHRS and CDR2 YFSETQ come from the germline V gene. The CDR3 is CASSPDLGGNTGELFF. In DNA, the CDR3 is TGCGCCAGCAGCCCGGACCTCGGCGGTAACACCGGGGAGCTGTTTTTT.